The sequence of this T cell receptor (beta chain) was determined in a study of cytomegalovirus exposure and HLA in healthy donors. V lost 3 bases and J lost 7; bases outside the gene matches: 2. Germline V gene data show CDR1 as SEHNR and CDR2 as FQNEAQ (reference sequence). The CDR3 loop spans 12 amino acids. The PCR contained 60 Vbeta and 13 Jbeta primers. TCRdb's copy holds only in-frame clones and misses some; the assay was immunoSEQ multiplex PCR. The sample holds roughly 100,000 clones, 60% to 85% seen once. This clonotype was obtained from a woman in her 40s in good health and CMV-seronegative. This sequence joins TRBV7-9 and TRBJ1-1; 7 positions match TRBD1. Sequences were obtained from PBMCs. This CDR3 is CASSFDRDEAFF. Here the CDR3 DNA reads TGTGCCAGCAGCTTTGACAGGGATGAAGCTTTCTTT. Variable domain in full (rest from reference TRBV7-9 and TRBJ1-1): DTGVSQNPRHKITKRGQNVTFRCDPISEHNRLYWYRQTLGQGPEFLTYFQNEAQLEKSRLLSDRFSAERPKGSFSTLEIQRTEQGDSAMYLCASSFDRDEAFFGQGTRLTVV.